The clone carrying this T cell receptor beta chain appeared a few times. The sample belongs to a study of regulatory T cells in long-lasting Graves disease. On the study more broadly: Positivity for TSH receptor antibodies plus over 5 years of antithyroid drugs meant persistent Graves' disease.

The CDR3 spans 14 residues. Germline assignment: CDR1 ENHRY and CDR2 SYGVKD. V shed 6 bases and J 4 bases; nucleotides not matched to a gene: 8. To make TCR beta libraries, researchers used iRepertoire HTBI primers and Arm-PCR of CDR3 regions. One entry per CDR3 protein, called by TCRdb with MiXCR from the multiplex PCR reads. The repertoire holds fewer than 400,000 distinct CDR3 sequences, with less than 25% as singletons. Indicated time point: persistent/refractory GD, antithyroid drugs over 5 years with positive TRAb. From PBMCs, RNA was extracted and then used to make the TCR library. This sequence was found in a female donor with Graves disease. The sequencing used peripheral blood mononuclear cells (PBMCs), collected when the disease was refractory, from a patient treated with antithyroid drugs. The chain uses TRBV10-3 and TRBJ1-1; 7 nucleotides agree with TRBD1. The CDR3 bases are TGTGCCATCAGCCCGACAGGGCATGGCACTGAAGCTTTCTTT. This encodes CAISPTGHGTEAFF.